This TCR beta chain is drawn from a study of blood T cell repertoires in COVID-19. Study information: COVID-19 samples, acute and convalescent, were from the United States, Italy and Spain.

CDR3 length: 12 amino acids. The V end lost 3 bases, the J end lost 4 bases, and 6 bases lay between the germline ends. Germline loops: CDR1 MDHEN, CDR2 SYDVKM. Measured with immunoSEQ multiplex PCR; TCRdb has only the in-frame clones, and not every one. Seen here are just over 300,000 clones, about nine tenths observed once, and the top ten hold roughly 2.1%. Sequences were obtained from peripheral blood. This TCR was sampled from a man aged 18 to 30 with active or convalescent COVID-19. The V and J genes are TRBV28 and TRBJ1-2; D may be TRBD1 (6 bases). The DNA for the CDR3 is TGTGCCAGCAGTTTGGACAGCTATGGCTACACCTTC. This translates into CASSLDSYGYTF.